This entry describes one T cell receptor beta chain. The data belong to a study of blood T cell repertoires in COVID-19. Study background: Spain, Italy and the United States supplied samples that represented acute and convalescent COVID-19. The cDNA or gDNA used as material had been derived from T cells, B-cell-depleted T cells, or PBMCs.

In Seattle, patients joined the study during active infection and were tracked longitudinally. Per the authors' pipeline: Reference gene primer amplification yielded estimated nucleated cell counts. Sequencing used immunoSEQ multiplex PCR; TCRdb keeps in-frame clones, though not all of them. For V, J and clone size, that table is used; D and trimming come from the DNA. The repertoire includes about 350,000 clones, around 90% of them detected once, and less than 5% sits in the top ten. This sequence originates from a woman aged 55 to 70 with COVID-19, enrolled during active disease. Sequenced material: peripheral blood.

This CDR3 is CASSFVGGARGYGYTF. CDR3 in DNA: TGTGCCAGCAGCTTCGTCGGAGGGGCACGGGGCTATGGCTACACCTTC. The J gene is TRBJ1-2, the V gene TRBV7-9, with TRBD1 as a possible D gene (5 bases). Germline assignment: CDR1 SEHNR and CDR2 FQNEAQ (reference sequence). The ends were cut back, 3 bases at V and 4 bases at J, with 18 bases in the middle. The CDR3 covers 16 residues.